The source of this T cell receptor beta chain is a study of Ad26.COV2.S vaccination and SARS-CoV-2 variants. Overall study context: The donor participated in the COV1001 trial, in its Ad26.COV2.S arm.

Here immunoSEQ multiplex PCR was the method, and the copy in TCRdb shows in-frame clones only, minus some. The sample has hundreds of thousands of clones; 80% to 90% are singletons. Stated treatment: about 20 received Ad26.COV2.S at low or high dose, single or two shots; roughly 5 received placebo; per-sample allocation not given. Collection of samples fell on day 63 after the first vaccine or placebo injection. In Boston, an adult donor aged 18-55 years took part. Study outcomes and limitations: Vaccine recipients showed a spike-specific TCR breadth that was higher than in placebo recipients. It was reported that spike-specific CD8+ and CD4+ T cell responses were substantially broad after vaccination.

The CDR3 is made up of 15 amino acids. Germline V gene lookup returns CDR1 MDHEN and CDR2 SYDVKM. V was pared by 7 bases and J by 2 bases, with 12 bases between. With regard to this clone: Its antigen is unknown. A read error may explain this, as a much larger clone is one base away. Other DNA variants within this sample encode the same CDR3.

The sequence was obtained from a person between 18 and 65 years old who received the Ad26.COV2.S COVID-19 vaccine or a placebo. Specimen: peripheral blood, collected in a trial of Ad26.COV2.S vaccine versus placebo. J is TRBJ2-6 and V is TRBV28; D possibly corresponds to TRBD2 (5 bases). DNA for the CDR3: TGTGCCAGCACTCCACGAGGGACTGGGGCCAACGTCCTGACTTTC. Amino acid sequence: CASTPRGTGANVLTF. The entire variable domain, with the rest obtained from reference TRBV28 and TRBJ2-6, is as follows: DVKVTQSSRYLVKRTGEKVFLECVQDMDHENMFWYRQDPGLGLRLIYFSYDVKMKEKGDIPEGYSVSREKKERFSLILESASTNQTSMYLCASTPRGTGANVLTFGAGSRLTVL.